In this sample, the clone carrying this TCR beta chain turned up many times. What it binds is not known. Either OKT3 anti-CD3 antibody or CD3/CD28 beads expanded T cells from blood mononuclear cells over roughly three days. Bispecific antibody was added to roughly 50,000 normal T cells and roughly 50,000 target cells. This entry is derived from a study of beta chain bispecific antibodies for T cell cancers. Study conclusions and caveats: The TRBV12-3 share of total TRBV signal fell roughly 99% after anti-TRBV12 rather than anti-CD19 exposure. Normal T cells contributed less of the targeted TRBV signal than the leukemia cells did.

Each CDR3 protein is one row after TCRdb ran MiXCR on the 5' RACE reads. The sample lists about 9,600 distinct CDR3 sequences; less than 2.5% were seen once. The CDR3 totals 12 residues. Germline V gene data show CDR1 as DFQATT and CDR2 as SNEGSKA (reference sequence). The clonotype was recovered from a human donor in good health. Some clones in this sample may be carry-over from other donors' samples. The sequences come from T cells from a healthy donor cultured with Jurkat leukemia cells, collected from a culture containing an anti-CD19 bispecific antibody. The V call is TRBV20-1, the J call TRBJ2-3, with 9 bases that match TRBD2. CDR3 sequence reads: CIRGGGADTQYF. The DNA of the CDR3 is TGCATCAGAGGCGGGGGGGCAGATACGCAGTATTTT.